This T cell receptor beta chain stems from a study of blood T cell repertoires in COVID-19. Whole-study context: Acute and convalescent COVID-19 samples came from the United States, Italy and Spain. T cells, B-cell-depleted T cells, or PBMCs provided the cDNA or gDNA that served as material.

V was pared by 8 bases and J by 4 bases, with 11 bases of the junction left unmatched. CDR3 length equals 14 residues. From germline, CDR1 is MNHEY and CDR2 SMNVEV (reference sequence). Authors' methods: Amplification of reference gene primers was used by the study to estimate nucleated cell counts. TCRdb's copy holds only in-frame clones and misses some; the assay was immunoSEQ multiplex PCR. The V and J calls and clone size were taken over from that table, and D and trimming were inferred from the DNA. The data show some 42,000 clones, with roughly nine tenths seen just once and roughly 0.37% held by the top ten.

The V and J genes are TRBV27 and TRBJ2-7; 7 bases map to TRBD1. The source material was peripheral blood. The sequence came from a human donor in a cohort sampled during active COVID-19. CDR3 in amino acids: CASGQDRVGYEQYF. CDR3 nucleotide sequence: TGTGCCAGCGGCCAAGACAGGGTGGGGTACGAGCAGTACTTC.